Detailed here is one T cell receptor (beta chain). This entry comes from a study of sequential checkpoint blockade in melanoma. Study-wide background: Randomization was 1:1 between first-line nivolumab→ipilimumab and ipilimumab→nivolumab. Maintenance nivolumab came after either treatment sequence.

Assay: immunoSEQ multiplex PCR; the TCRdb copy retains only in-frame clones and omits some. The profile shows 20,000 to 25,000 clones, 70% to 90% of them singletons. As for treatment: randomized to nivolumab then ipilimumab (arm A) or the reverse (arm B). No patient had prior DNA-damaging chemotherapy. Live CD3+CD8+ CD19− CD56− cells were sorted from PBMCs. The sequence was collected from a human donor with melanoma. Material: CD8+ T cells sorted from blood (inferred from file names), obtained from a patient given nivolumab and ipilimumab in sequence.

The CDR3 is CAIFRTPLHTDTQYF. CDR3 sequence (DNA): TGTGCCATTTTCCGGACACCCCTTCACACAGATACGCAGTATTTT. V and J are TRBV10-3 and TRBJ2-3; possible D gene TRBD1, 5 bases. The CDR3 loop spans 15 amino acids. The germline V and J ends were trimmed by 9 bases and 2 bases, with 18 bases remaining between them. Germline CDR1 ENHRY, CDR2 SYGVKD.